This T cell receptor (beta chain) was sequenced during a study of blood T cell repertoires in COVID-19. Across the study: The study drew acute and convalescent COVID-19 samples from the United States, Italy and Spain. The analysed material was cDNA or gDNA that came from T cells, B-cell-depleted T cells, or PBMCs.

Per the germline V gene, CDR1 is SGHTA and CDR2 is FQGNSA. Losses at the gene ends were 0 bases for V and 1 base for J; bases not matched to a gene: 4. The CDR3 extends over 16 amino acids. Original methodology: The assay estimated nucleated cells by amplifying reference gene primers. Assay: immunoSEQ multiplex PCR; the TCRdb copy retains only in-frame clones and omits some. V and J calls and clone size are given by that table; D and trimming were obtained from the DNA. Of a few hundred thousand clones listed, approximately 90% were seen once; the top ten hold 1.5% to 2%. The sequenced material came from PBMCs or T cells enriched from blood (not recorded which). This receptor was taken from a woman in her 40s who had recovered from COVID-19. The chain joins TRBV7-2 to TRBJ2-7, with 9 bases fitting TRBD2. The DNA for the CDR3 is TGTGCCAGCAGCTTAGCTAGCGGGAGTGGTTCCTACGAGCAGTACTTC. This codes for CASSLASGSGSYEQYF. The whole variable domain, remainder taken from reference TRBV7-2 and TRBJ2-7, is GAGVSQSPSNKVTEKGKDVELRCDPISGHTALYWYRQSLGQGLEFLIYFQGNSAPDKSGLPSDRFSAERTGGSVSTLTIQRTQQEDSAVYLCASSLASGSGSYEQYFGPGTRLTVT.